The next 13 T cell receptor beta chains were all read from a single sample in a study of identical twins. TCRdb passed the 5' RACE reads through MiXCR, listing each CDR3 protein once. This table has under 1 million distinct CDR3 sequences, about 12% appearing once. The same specimen was also included in a second study, on yellow fever vaccine responses in identical twins.

Source material: PBMCs. The receptors were sampled from a woman between 18 and 29 years old in good health.

This clonotype was observed a few times. J is TRBJ2-7 and V is TRBV29-1, with D perhaps matching TRBD1 or TRBD2 (6 bases each). Germline V lookup: CDR1 SQVTM, CDR2 ANQGSEA. V was trimmed by 3 bases and J by 1 base, leaving 10 bases between them. This CDR3 region has 13 residues. CDR3 region: CSVDGGNSYEQYF. The CDR3 DNA sequence: TGCAGCGTTGACGGGGGCAATTCCTACGAGCAGTACTTC.

The table lists this clonotype with a few counts. This chain uses TRBV12-3 or TRBV12-4 with TRBJ2-1; D is tentatively TRBD1 or TRBD2 (6 bases each). The CDR3 extends over 18 amino acids. The V gene lost 5 bases and the J gene lost 4 bases, with 24 bases spanning the gap. Here the CDR3 reads CASSVVGVGGMAYNEQFF. CDR3 in DNA: TGTGCCAGCAGTGTTGTGGGGGTCGGGGGCATGGCGTACAATGAGCAGTTCTTC.

The CDR3 here is CASSLSGRPYNEQFF. The CDR3 region has the DNA TGTGCCAGCAGCCTCAGCGGGAGGCCCTACAATGAGCAGTTCTTC. The chain uses TRBV13 and TRBJ2-1; 9 bases align to TRBD2. J lost 2 bases, V lost 5 bases, and 4 bases had no gene match. The CDR3 is made up of 15 amino acids. Looked up from germline, CDR1 is PRHDT and CDR2 is FYEKMQ (reference sequence).

This clonotype was counted between two and nine times. This chain joins TRBV20-1 and TRBJ2-2, with 10 nucleotides matching TRBD2. The CDR3 is 16 residues long. V dropped 0 bases and J dropped 2; count of bases not matched to a gene: 3. In germline, CDR1 is DFQATT, CDR2 SNEGSKA (reference sequence). CDR3 nucleotide sequence: TGCAGTGCTAGAGATTCTAGCGGGGGAAACACCGGGGAGCTGTTTTTT. Protein: CSARDSSGGNTGELFF.

This clonotype has ten or more counts. In nucleotides, the CDR3 is TGTGCCAGCAGTTATAGTCGGGACAGCTCCTACAATGAGCAGTTCTTC. As protein: CASSYSRDSSYNEQFF. V is TRBV6-5 and J is TRBJ2-1, with 7 bases lining up with TRBD1. V lost 3 bases and J lost 0; bases outside the gene matches: 5. CDR1 is MNHEY and CDR2 is SVGAGI in the germline V gene. The CDR3 consists of 16 residues.

The sample holds a few counts of this clonotype. The gene calls are TRBV10-3 and TRBJ2-7, with D tentatively TRBD1 (6 bases). This CDR3 contains 13 residues. The V end lost 6 bases, the J end lost 6 bases, and 15 bases lay between the germline ends. Germline CDR1 and CDR2: ENHRY and SYGVKD. The CDR3 loop reads CAIRRQEKGEQYV. CDR3 bases: TGTGCCATCAGGAGACAGGAAAAAGGCGAGCAGTACGTC.

This rearrangement joins TRBV12-3 or TRBV12-4 to TRBJ2-7; 10 bases agree with TRBD1. J lost 6 bases, V lost 3 bases, and 11 bases had no gene match. The CDR3 is 16 residues long. CDR3 amino acids: CASSFLPGQGLSEQYF. The CDR3 nucleotides are TGTGCCAGCAGTTTCTTACCGGGACAGGGGTTATCCGAGCAGTACTTC.

In its sample, this clonotype was seen many times. The chain carries TRBV12-3 or TRBV12-4 and TRBJ2-5; D gene unclear. V lost 2 bases and J 10 bases, leaving 11 bases between the germline ends. CDR3 length: 12 residues. CDR3 sequence: CASSLLKGYQYF. CDR3 coding DNA: TGTGCCAGCAGTTTACTAAAGGGATACCAGTACTTC.

This clonotype was observed a handful of times. As DNA, the CDR3 is TGCGCCAGCAGCTTGTCAGTCGGAACTGGGGCCAACGTCCTGACTTTC. The encoded protein is CASSLSVGTGANVLTF. This chain joins TRBV5-1 and TRBJ2-6; D is unresolved. V was pared by 1 base and J by 2 bases, with 10 bases between. The germline gives CDR1 SGHRS, CDR2 YFSETQ. This CDR3 has 16 residues.

This chain connects TRBV10-3 to TRBJ2-1, with TRBD2 matching over 13 bases. This CDR3 has 17 residues. CDR1 and CDR2 (germline): ENHRY, SYGVKD. Losses at the gene ends were 7 bases for V and 5 bases for J; bases not matched to a gene: 11. The CDR3 region has the DNA TGTGCCATCACCCTTAGGACTAGCGGGAGAGTGGACAATGAGCAGTTCTTC. Amino acids: CAITLRTSGRVDNEQFF.

This chain connects TRBV20-1 to TRBJ2-3; TRBD2 aligns across 11 bases. Per germline, CDR1 DFQATT and CDR2 SNEGSKA (reference sequence). Trimming took 2 bases from V and 1 from J; bases not matched to a gene: 14. The CDR3 consists of 19 residues. The CDR3 sequence: CSARSIYLSTSGGTDTQYF. The CDR3 region has the DNA TGCAGTGCTAGATCGATTTATCTATCGACTAGCGGGGGCACAGATACGCAGTATTTT.

This clonotype was detected many times. The chain links TRBV29-1 to TRBJ2-5, with D perhaps TRBD1 (6 bases). The CDR3 is 16 amino acids. From germline, CDR1 is SQVTM and CDR2 ANQGSEA. The V gene lost 6 bases and the J gene lost 5 bases, with 25 bases spanning the gap. The CDR3 protein is CSVQPRGFISQETQYF. Written as DNA, the CDR3 is TGCAGCGTCCAACCCAGGGGATTCATATCACAGGAGACCCAGTACTTC.

A few counts support this clonotype. The rearrangement uses TRBV10-3 and TRBJ2-7, with D perhaps TRBD1 (7 bases). The CDR3 loop spans 13 amino acids. V shed 9 bases and J shed 5 bases, with 17 bases lying between them. Germline assignment: CDR1 ENHRY and CDR2 SYGVKD. CDR3 in amino acids: CAISDREDNEQYF. The CDR3 bases are TGTGCCATATCCGACAGGGAGGACAACGAGCAGTACTTC.